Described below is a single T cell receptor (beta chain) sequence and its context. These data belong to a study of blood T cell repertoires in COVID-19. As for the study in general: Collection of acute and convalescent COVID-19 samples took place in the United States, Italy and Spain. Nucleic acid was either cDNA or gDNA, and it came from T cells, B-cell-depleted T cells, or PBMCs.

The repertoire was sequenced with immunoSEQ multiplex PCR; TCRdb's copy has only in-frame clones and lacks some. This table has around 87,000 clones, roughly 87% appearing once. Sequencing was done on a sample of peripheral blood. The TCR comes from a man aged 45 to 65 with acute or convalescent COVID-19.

The CDR3 nucleotides are TGTGCCTGCCCCGCGGCAGAAGCTTTCTTT. This sequence encodes CACPAAEAFF. The V and J genes are TRBV30 and TRBJ1-1; D not resolved. Germline CDR1 is GTSNPN and CDR2 is SVGIG (reference sequence). V lost 6 bases, J lost 8 bases, and 10 bases lay in between. This CDR3 comprises 10 residues.